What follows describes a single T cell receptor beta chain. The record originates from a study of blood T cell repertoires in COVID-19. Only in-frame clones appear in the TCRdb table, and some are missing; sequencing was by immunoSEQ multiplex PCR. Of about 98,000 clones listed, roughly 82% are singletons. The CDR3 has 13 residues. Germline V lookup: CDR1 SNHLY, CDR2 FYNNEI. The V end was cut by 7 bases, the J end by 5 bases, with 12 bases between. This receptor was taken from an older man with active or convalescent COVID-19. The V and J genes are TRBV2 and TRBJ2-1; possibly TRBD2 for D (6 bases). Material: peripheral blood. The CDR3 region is CASKTSTDNEQFF. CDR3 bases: TGTGCCAGCAAAACTAGCACTGACAATGAGCAGTTCTTC. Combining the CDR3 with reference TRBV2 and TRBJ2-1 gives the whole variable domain EPEVTQTPSHQVTQMGQEVILRCVPISNHLYFYWYRQILGQKVEFLVSFYNNEISEKSEIFDDQFSVERPDGSNFTLKIRSTKLEDSAMYFCASKTSTDNEQFFGPGTRLTVL.